What follows is one T cell receptor beta chain and its context. Its antigen is unknown. The CDR3 runs to 12 residues. Germline CDR1 and CDR2: SGHTA and FQGNSA. Trimming left V 1 base short and J 7 bases short, with 7 bases between. The sample comes from a study of T cell responses to AZD1222 COVID-19 vaccine. Study-wide findings and caveats: Spike was spanned by vaccine-associated CD4 TCRs, with dominance at 160-218 and 743-854. Nearly half of the spike-specific TCRs reportedly recognize variant regions that carry no mutations.

Sequenced by immunoSEQ multiplex PCR; TCRdb stores in-frame clones only, minus some. This table has 150,000 or so clones, 70% to 90% appearing once. The sequencing used peripheral blood, collected on day 0 of MenACWY control vaccination. The chain is built from TRBV7-2 and TRBJ1-2, with D unresolved. This clonotype was sampled from an adult in good health. CDR3 bases: TGTGCCAGCAGCTTAGAGTTACGTGGCTACACCTTC. Its protein is CASSLELRGYTF.